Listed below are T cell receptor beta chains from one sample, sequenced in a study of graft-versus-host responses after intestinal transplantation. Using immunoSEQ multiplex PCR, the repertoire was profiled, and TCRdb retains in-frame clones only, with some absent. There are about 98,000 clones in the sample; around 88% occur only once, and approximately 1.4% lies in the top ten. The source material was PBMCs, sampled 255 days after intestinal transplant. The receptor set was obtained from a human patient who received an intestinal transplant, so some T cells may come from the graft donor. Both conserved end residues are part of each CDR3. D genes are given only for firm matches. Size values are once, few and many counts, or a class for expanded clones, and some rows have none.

CDR3aa: CASSQDPPRGGFAGELFF
CDR3nt: TGTGCCAGCAGCCAAGATCCCCCGCGGGGAGGGTTCGCCGGGGAGCTGTTTTTT
j_gene: TRBJ2-2
abundance: once
d_gene: TRBD2
v_gene: TRBV4-2

CDR3aa: CASLDTGRSETQYF
CDR3nt: TGTGCCAGCCTAGACACAGGTAGATCAGAGACCCAGTACTTC
j_gene: TRBJ2-5
abundance: few
d_gene: .
v_gene: TRBV19

CDR3aa: CASSSGPQETQYF
CDR3nt: TGTGCCAGCAGCTCGGGACCCCAAGAGACCCAGTACTTC
j_gene: TRBJ2-5
abundance: .
d_gene: .
v_gene: TRBV5-4

CDR3aa: CASSFYQNTGELFF
CDR3nt: TGTGCCAGCAGTTTTTATCAGAACACCGGGGAGCTGTTTTTT
j_gene: TRBJ2-2
abundance: .
d_gene: .
v_gene: TRBV27

CDR3aa: CSVGSGGYNEQFF
CDR3nt: TGCAGCGTTGGATCGGGGGGCTACAATGAGCAGTTCTTC
j_gene: TRBJ2-1
abundance: .
d_gene: TRBD2
v_gene: TRBV29-1

CDR3aa: CASSLGVDQPQHF
CDR3nt: TGCGCCAGCAGCCTCGGGGTGGATCAGCCCCAGCATTTT
j_gene: TRBJ1-5
abundance: once
d_gene: .
v_gene: TRBV4-3

CDR3aa: CASSESGWNEQFF
CDR3nt: TGTGCCAGCAGTGAGAGTGGGTGGAATGAGCAGTTCTTC
j_gene: TRBJ2-1
abundance: .
d_gene: .
v_gene: TRBV2

CDR3aa: CASSLVNTEAFF
CDR3nt: TGTGCCAGCAGCTTAGTTAACACTGAAGCTTTCTTT
j_gene: TRBJ1-1
abundance: .
d_gene: .
v_gene: TRBV7-9

CDR3aa: CASSPTTTGILGYTF
CDR3nt: TGTGCCAGTAGTCCTACGACGACAGGGATCCTTGGCTACACCTTC
j_gene: TRBJ1-2
abundance: .
d_gene: TRBD1
v_gene: TRBV19

CDR3aa: CASSTSSGGEGKNIQYF
CDR3nt: TGTGCCAGCAGCACCTCATCAGGGGGCGAGGGCAAAAACATTCAGTACTTC
j_gene: TRBJ2-4
abundance: .
d_gene: TRBD1
v_gene: TRBV28

CDR3aa: CATSRDGTGRGTDTQYF
CDR3nt: TGTGCCACCAGCAGAGATGGGACGGGACGGGGCACAGATACGCAGTATTTT
j_gene: TRBJ2-3
abundance: once
d_gene: .
v_gene: TRBV15

CDR3aa: CASSLKENRSGNTIYF
CDR3nt: TGTGCCAGCAGCTTGAAGGAGAATCGCTCTGGAAACACCATATATTTT
j_gene: TRBJ1-3
abundance: few
d_gene: .
v_gene: TRBV5-6

CDR3aa: CASSLRGNEQFF
CDR3nt: TGTGCCAGCAGTTTACGGGGGAATGAGCAGTTCTTC
j_gene: TRBJ2-1
abundance: .
d_gene: .
v_gene: TRBV28

CDR3aa: CSVDAGGVCNQPQHF
CDR3nt: TGCAGCGTTGACGCAGGGGGGGTGTGCAATCAGCCCCAGCATTTT
j_gene: TRBJ1-5
abundance: .
d_gene: TRBD1
v_gene: TRBV29-1

CDR3aa: CASSTGQAGGYTF
CDR3nt: TGTGCCAGCAGTACCGGACAGGCGGGTGGCTACACCTTC
j_gene: TRBJ1-2
abundance: .
d_gene: TRBD1
v_gene: TRBV28

CDR3aa: CASSLGTPGKETF
CDR3nt: TGTGCCAGCAGTTTGGGGACACCTGGGAAGGAGACCTTC
j_gene: TRBJ1-2
abundance: .
d_gene: .
v_gene: TRBV5-6

CDR3aa: CASSSLTGTGEQFF
CDR3nt: TGTGCCAGCAGCTCACTAACAGGGACGGGGGAGCAGTTCTTC
j_gene: TRBJ2-1
abundance: .
d_gene: .
v_gene: TRBV7-3

CDR3aa: CASSLASGGTGELFF
CDR3nt: TGCGCCAGCAGCTTGGCCTCAGGGGGAACCGGGGAGCTGTTTTTT
j_gene: TRBJ2-2
abundance: .
d_gene: TRBD1
v_gene: TRBV5-1

CDR3aa: CASSLWNYGYTF
CDR3nt: TGTGCCAGCAGCTTATGGAACTATGGCTACACCTTC
j_gene: TRBJ1-2
abundance: .
d_gene: .
v_gene: TRBV7-9

CDR3aa: CASSLSRQGEAFF
CDR3nt: TGCGCCAGCAGCTTGAGCCGACAGGGTGAAGCTTTCTTT
j_gene: TRBJ1-1
abundance: .
d_gene: TRBD1
v_gene: TRBV5-1

CDR3aa: CASSEAAPSVLTF
CDR3nt: TGTGCCAGCAGTGAAGCGGCTCCTTCCGTCCTGACTTTC
j_gene: TRBJ2-6
abundance: .
d_gene: .
v_gene: TRBV2

CDR3aa: CASKILSGNTIYF
CDR3nt: TGTGCCAGCAAAATCTTATCTGGAAACACCATATATTTT
j_gene: TRBJ1-3
abundance: few
d_gene: .
v_gene: TRBV6-5

CDR3aa: CASSSSGAQNYGYTF
CDR3nt: TGTGCCAGCAGCTCTTCGGGGGCGCAAAACTATGGCTACACCTTC
j_gene: TRBJ1-2
abundance: few
d_gene: .
v_gene: TRBV7-9

CDR3aa: CASSAPGQGRLTEAFF
CDR3nt: TGTGCCAGCAGTGCCCCGGGACAGGGGCGGTTGACTGAAGCTTTCTTT
j_gene: TRBJ1-1
abundance: few
d_gene: TRBD1
v_gene: TRBV28

CDR3aa: CATSRGDRYEQYF
CDR3nt: TGTGCCACCAGCAGAGGGGACCGTTACGAGCAGTACTTC
j_gene: TRBJ2-7
abundance: few
d_gene: .
v_gene: TRBV15

CDR3aa: CASAGGGPQHF
CDR3nt: TGTGCCAGTGCGGGGGGGGGTCCCCAGCATTTT
j_gene: TRBJ1-5
abundance: .
d_gene: .
v_gene: TRBV2

CDR3aa: CASSWRTGTQYF
CDR3nt: TGTGCCAGTAGTTGGCGAACGGGTACGCAGTATTTT
j_gene: TRBJ2-3
abundance: medium-sized
d_gene: .
v_gene: TRBV19

CDR3aa: CASSLTGQGKHEQYF
CDR3nt: TGTGCCAGCAGTCTCACGGGACAGGGGAAGCACGAGCAGTACTTC
j_gene: TRBJ2-7
abundance: .
d_gene: TRBD1
v_gene: TRBV5-8

CDR3aa: CASSPQSQGDEQFF
CDR3nt: TGTGCCAGCTCACCACAATCCCAGGGCGATGAGCAGTTCTTC
j_gene: TRBJ2-1
abundance: .
d_gene: .
v_gene: TRBV18

CDR3aa: CSVEDVESGGPGELFF
CDR3nt: TGCAGCGTTGAAGATGTAGAGAGCGGGGGACCCGGGGAGCTGTTTTTT
j_gene: TRBJ2-2
abundance: .
d_gene: TRBD2
v_gene: TRBV29-1

CDR3aa: CASSLGRPQHF
CDR3nt: TGTGCCAGCAGTTTAGGCCGGCCCCAGCATTTT
j_gene: TRBJ1-5
abundance: .
d_gene: .
v_gene: TRBV28

CDR3aa: CASSLVGMNTEAFF
CDR3nt: TGCGCCAGCAGCTTGGTGGGGATGAACACTGAAGCTTTCTTT
j_gene: TRBJ1-1
abundance: .
d_gene: .
v_gene: TRBV5-1

CDR3aa: CASSGGRETQYF
CDR3nt: TGTGCCAGCAGTGGGGGGCGCGAGACCCAGTACTTC
j_gene: TRBJ2-5
abundance: .
d_gene: .
v_gene: TRBV2

CDR3aa: CASSSVGYTEAFF
CDR3nt: TGTGCCAGCAGCTCCGTTGGCTACACTGAAGCTTTCTTT
j_gene: TRBJ1-1
abundance: .
d_gene: .
v_gene: TRBV7-9

CDR3aa: CASSIAGRNTEAFF
CDR3nt: TGTGCCAGTAGTATTGCGGGGCGAAACACTGAAGCTTTCTTT
j_gene: TRBJ1-1
abundance: once
d_gene: .
v_gene: TRBV19

CDR3aa: CASSLREGNNEQFF
CDR3nt: TGTGCCAGCAGTTTACGGGAGGGCAACAATGAGCAGTTCTTC
j_gene: TRBJ2-1
abundance: .
d_gene: TRBD2
v_gene: TRBV28

CDR3aa: CASSFTSRETQYF
CDR3nt: TGTGCCAGCAGTTTTACTAGCCGAGAGACCCAGTACTTC
j_gene: TRBJ2-5
abundance: .
d_gene: .
v_gene: TRBV27

CDR3aa: CASSPKWTGNTEAFF
CDR3nt: TGTGCCAGCAGCCCTAAATGGACAGGGAACACTGAAGCTTTCTTT
j_gene: TRBJ1-1
abundance: once
d_gene: TRBD1
v_gene: TRBV5-6

CDR3aa: CASSYTPDQETQYF
CDR3nt: TGTGCCAGCAGTTATACGCCAGACCAAGAGACCCAGTACTTC
j_gene: TRBJ2-5
abundance: .
d_gene: .
v_gene: TRBV6-5

CDR3aa: CASSPRINEQFF
CDR3nt: TGCGCCAGCAGCCCTCGGATCAATGAGCAGTTCTTC
j_gene: TRBJ2-1
abundance: .
d_gene: .
v_gene: TRBV4-1

CDR3aa: CASSAPGVPYNEQFF
CDR3nt: TGTGCCAGCAGCGCCCCAGGGGTCCCCTACAATGAGCAGTTCTTC
j_gene: TRBJ2-1
abundance: .
d_gene: .
v_gene: TRBV9

CDR3aa: CASSLTTGGYDYGYTF
CDR3nt: TGCGCCAGCAGCTTAACGACAGGGGGCTATGACTATGGCTACACCTTC
j_gene: TRBJ1-2
abundance: .
d_gene: TRBD1
v_gene: TRBV5-1

CDR3aa: CASSLAGGGYGYTF
CDR3nt: TGCGCCAGCAGCTTGGCAGGGGGCGGGTATGGCTACACCTTC
j_gene: TRBJ1-2
abundance: .
d_gene: TRBD1
v_gene: TRBV5-1

CDR3aa: CASSSGPTWENIQYF
CDR3nt: TGTGCCAGCAGCTCAGGACCCACCTGGGAAAACATTCAGTACTTC
j_gene: TRBJ2-4
abundance: .
d_gene: .
v_gene: TRBV5-4

CDR3aa: CSVPTWTGSLNYGYTF
CDR3nt: TGCAGCGTTCCAACCTGGACAGGGTCCCTTAACTATGGCTACACCTTC
j_gene: TRBJ1-2
abundance: .
d_gene: TRBD1
v_gene: TRBV29-1

CDR3aa: CASSSPRTSGSTDTQYF
CDR3nt: TGTGCCAGCAGCTCCCCTAGGACTAGCGGAAGCACAGATACGCAGTATTTT
j_gene: TRBJ2-3
abundance: .
d_gene: TRBD2
v_gene: TRBV5-6

CDR3aa: CASSYRHRQGSTEAFF
CDR3nt: TGTGCCAGCAGTTACCGGCACCGACAGGGGAGCACTGAAGCTTTCTTT
j_gene: TRBJ1-1
abundance: .
d_gene: TRBD1
v_gene: TRBV6-5

CDR3aa: CASSLSAPGELFF
CDR3nt: TGTGCCAGCAGCTTGTCTGCGCCCGGGGAGCTGTTTTTT
j_gene: TRBJ2-2
abundance: .
d_gene: .
v_gene: TRBV5-6

CDR3aa: CATSGEEETQYF
CDR3nt: TGTGCCACCTCCGGGGAGGAAGAGACCCAGTACTTC
j_gene: TRBJ2-5
abundance: .
d_gene: .
v_gene: TRBV2

CDR3aa: CATGRTNTGELFF
CDR3nt: TGTGCCACCGGACGTACGAACACCGGGGAGCTGTTTTTT
j_gene: TRBJ2-2
abundance: .
d_gene: .
v_gene: TRBV6-5

CDR3aa: CASKFSEGYNEQFF
CDR3nt: TGCGCCAGCAAATTTAGCGAGGGATACAATGAGCAGTTCTTC
j_gene: TRBJ2-1
abundance: .
d_gene: .
v_gene: TRBV5-1

CDR3aa: CAWGLAGGPDEQFF
CDR3nt: TGTGCCTGGGGTCTAGCGGGGGGGCCGGATGAGCAGTTCTTC
j_gene: TRBJ2-1
abundance: .
d_gene: TRBD2
v_gene: TRBV30

CDR3aa: CASSLQRTYEQYF
CDR3nt: TGTGCCAGCAGCTTGCAGCGAACCTACGAGCAGTACTTC
j_gene: TRBJ2-7
abundance: .
d_gene: .
v_gene: TRBV5-5

CDR3aa: CASSQLGEQASYEQYF
CDR3nt: TGTGCCAGCAGCCAACTGGGAGAGCAGGCCTCCTACGAGCAGTACTTC
j_gene: TRBJ2-7
abundance: .
d_gene: .
v_gene: TRBV14

CDR3aa: CASSADPFRGELFF
CDR3nt: TGTGCCAGCAGCGCCGACCCCTTCCGCGGGGAGCTGTTTTTT
j_gene: TRBJ2-2
abundance: .
d_gene: .
v_gene: TRBV7-2

CDR3aa: CASSPLERSNQPQHF
CDR3nt: TGTGCCAGCAGCCCACTGGAACGTTCCAATCAGCCCCAGCATTTT
j_gene: TRBJ1-5
abundance: .
d_gene: .
v_gene: TRBV7-2

CDR3aa: CASWDSRPGELFF
CDR3nt: TGTGCCAGCTGGGACAGCCGTCCCGGGGAGCTGTTTTTT
j_gene: TRBJ2-2
abundance: .
d_gene: TRBD1
v_gene: TRBV2

CDR3aa: CATSRDAPGGTEAFF
CDR3nt: TGTGCCACCAGCAGAGATGCACCCGGGGGGACTGAAGCTTTCTTT
j_gene: TRBJ1-1
abundance: .
d_gene: .
v_gene: TRBV15

CDR3aa: CASSLKRAVNTGELFF
CDR3nt: TGTGCCAGCAGCCTTAAGAGAGCCGTGAACACCGGGGAGCTGTTTTTT
j_gene: TRBJ2-2
abundance: .
d_gene: .
v_gene: TRBV27